Below, one TCR beta chain is given with its context. Relapse was seen in all patients after autologous stem cell transplantation, and brentuximab vedotin exposure was variable. This specimen comes from a study of PD-1 blockade in classical Hodgkin lymphoma. Trimming took 5 bases from V and 3 from J, leaving 18 bases between them. This CDR3 has 16 residues. Germline-derived CDR1 and CDR2 are KGHSH and LQKENI. TCRdb keeps only in-frame clones here, not all; method: immunoSEQ multiplex PCR. The table shows under 80,000 clones, with about two thirds occurring only once. The material sequenced was peripheral blood mononuclear cells (PBMCs), taken before the second cycle of nivolumab. The receptor was isolated from a human donor with classical Hodgkin lymphoma. The genes are TRBV18 and TRBJ2-3; weak D call: TRBD1 (6 bases). CDR3 region: CASSLYRVFGTDTQYF. The CDR3 coding sequence is TGTGCCAGCTCATTGTACAGGGTTTTCGGGACAGATACGCAGTATTTT. The full variable domain, with the rest looked up from reference TRBV18 and TRBJ2-3, is NAGVMQNPRHLVRRRGQEARLRCSPMKGHSHVYWYRQLPEEGLKFMVYLQKENIIDESGMPKERFSAEFPKEGPSILRIQQVVRGDSAAYFCASSLYRVFGTDTQYFGPGTRLTVL.